The T cell receptor (beta chain) under discussion was sequenced for a study of neurological immune-mediated disorders. Study results and limitations: The study found the most TCR clonal expansion in HTLV-1-associated myelopathy and the least in multiple sclerosis, below healthy controls.

By 5'RACE with 10-nucleotide random UMIs, the cDNA was made. Using its own MiXCR run on the 5' RACE reads, TCRdb lists one record per CDR3 protein. The table includes tens of thousands of distinct CDR3 sequences, around 2.3% detected once. This clonotype was counted many times. What it binds is unknown. This CDR3 has 13 residues. V was clipped by 5 bases and J by 2 bases, with 10 bases between them. The sequence came from a man aged 50 to 59 with multiple sclerosis. The sample was PBMCs. The chain links TRBV12-3 or TRBV12-4 to TRBJ2-7; D gene ambiguous. In DNA, the CDR3 is TGTGCCAGCAGTCCCTACGACGCCTACGAGCAGTACTTC. Translating gives CASSPYDAYEQYF.